The source of this T cell receptor (beta chain) is a study of identical twins. The study, taken as a whole, reports: It was out-of-frame TCR alpha sharing in monozygotic twins that models underestimated.

The CDR3 loop spans 14 amino acids. Germline-derived CDR1 and CDR2 are MDHEN and SYDVKM. The ends lost 7 bases at V and 6 bases at J; junction bases unmatched: 8. TCRdb independently ran MiXCR on the 5' RACE reads; one entry per CDR3 protein. This sample carries 500,000 to 550,000 distinct CDR3 sequences, about 20% of them seen once, and the ten largest clones take 0.4% to 0.6%. Turning to this clonotype: No antigen is known for it.

These sequences were also reported in another study, on yellow fever vaccine responses in identical twins. That paper states: Twins' vaccine T cell responses reportedly seemed partly convergent and partly personalized.

The specimen was CD4+ T cells sorted from blood. The chain has TRBV28 and TRBJ2-1; 8 nucleotides align to TRBD1. The receptor was isolated from a young woman in good health. The CDR3 reads CASTSGGSPNEQFF. As DNA, the CDR3 is TGTGCCAGCACGTCAGGGGGCTCGCCCAATGAGCAGTTCTTC.